Listed here are 25 T cell receptor beta chains from one sample, sequenced in a study of regulatory dendritic cells for organ transplantation. Their recognized antigens are unknown. Allogeneic regulatory or mature dendritic cells were co-cultured for under six days with CFSE-labeled sorted T cells at 1:10. Measured with immunoSEQ multiplex PCR; TCRdb has only the in-frame clones, and not every one. The sample holds tens of thousands of clones; over 75% are singletons and the top ten take under 0.3%. The source material was naive CD4+ T cells from blood cultured with dendritic cells. Documented subset: CD45RA+ naive T cells. All receptors come from a human donor in good health.

The V gene is TRBV7-6, the J gene TRBJ1-3; D ambiguous. The V and J ends lost 7 bases and 0 bases respectively, with 13 bases between them. Germline V gives CDR1 SGHVS, CDR2 FNYEAQ. The CDR3 loop spans 15 amino acids. The CDR3 coding sequence is TGTGCCAGCAACCCAGGAGTTAACTCTGGAAACACCATATATTTT. Translated, it gives CASNPGVNSGNTIYF. Full variable domain (missing parts from reference TRBV7-6 and TRBJ1-3): GAGVSQSPRYKVTKRGQDVALRCDPISGHVSLYWYRQALGQGPEFLTYFNYEAQQDKSGLPNDRFSAERPEGSISTLTIQRTEQRDSAMYRCASNPGVNSGNTIYFGEGSWLTVV.

The chain carries TRBV2 and TRBJ1-6, with D uncertain. This CDR3 spans 11 amino acids. Per germline, CDR1 SNHLY and CDR2 FYNNEI. The ends were cut back, 7 bases at V and 10 bases at J, with 8 bases in the middle. The CDR3 DNA reads TGTGCCAGCATGGGATCCTCACCCCTCCACTTT. This translates into CASMGSSPLHF.

The gene calls are TRBV28 and TRBJ1-2; D gene unclear. Germline V lookup: CDR1 MDHEN, CDR2 SYDVKM. The V and J ends lost 4 bases and 4 bases respectively, with 7 bases between them. The CDR3 extends over 12 amino acids. The CDR3: CASSSDTYGYTF. Written as DNA, the CDR3 is TGTGCCAGCAGTTCCGACACCTATGGCTACACCTTC.

The V gene is TRBV6-6, the J gene TRBJ1-3; possible D gene TRBD1, 6 bases. The V end was cut by 10 bases, the J end by 2 bases, with 12 bases between. Germline CDR1 reads MNHNY; CDR2 reads SVGAGI (reference sequence). This CDR3 region has 13 residues. The CDR3 sequence is CATIQGAGNTIYF. CDR3 nucleotide sequence: TGTGCCACCATACAGGGAGCTGGAAACACCATATATTTT.

In this sample, this clone turned up a few times. V gene TRBV5-4 combines with J gene TRBJ1-2, with D uncertain. This CDR3 has 13 residues. Trimming pared 4 bases from V and 4 bases from J, leaving 11 bases between. In germline, CDR1 is SGHNT, CDR2 YYREEE (reference sequence). The CDR3 region is CASSGTGLYGYTF. As DNA, the CDR3 is TGTGCCAGCAGCGGTACGGGCCTCTATGGCTACACCTTC.

V and J are TRBV7-9 and TRBJ2-1; the D gene could be TRBD1 or TRBD2 (5 bases each). Germline-derived CDR1 and CDR2 are SEHNR and FQNEAQ (reference sequence). Trimming shortened V by 3 bases and J by 4 bases, and 16 bases separated the two germline ends. There are 16 residues in the CDR3. CDR3 sequence (DNA): TGTGCCAGCAGCTTGGTTACCGGGACCAGTTACAATGAGCAGTTCTTC. Its protein is CASSLVTGTSYNEQFF.

The chain combines TRBV28 with TRBJ2-7; the match to TRBD2 covers 9 bases. Losses at the gene ends were 4 bases for V and 9 bases for J; bases not matched to a gene: 10. Looked up from germline, CDR1 is MDHEN and CDR2 is SYDVKM. The CDR3 is 14 amino acids. The DNA for the CDR3 is TGTGCCAGCAGTTGGACTAGCGAAGTTCAATGGCAGTACTTC. Its protein is CASSWTSEVQWQYF. The full variable domain, its missing parts supplied by reference TRBV28 and TRBJ2-7, is DVKVTQSSRYLVKRTGEKVFLECVQDMDHENMFWYRQDPGLGLRLIYFSYDVKMKEKGDIPEGYSVSREKKERFSLILESASTNQTSMYLCASSWTSEVQWQYFGPGTRLTVT.

The CDR3 sequence: CASRPPGYNEQFF. The CDR3 region has the DNA TGTGCCAGCAGACCACCGGGCTACAATGAGCAGTTCTTC. The rearrangement links TRBV6-5 to TRBJ2-1; D call uncertain. The V end lost 6 bases, the J end lost 3 bases, and 9 bases lay between the germline ends. This CDR3 comprises 13 residues. The germline CDR1 and CDR2 sequences are MNHEY and SVGAGI.

This clone turned up a few times. The V and J genes are TRBV25-1 and TRBJ1-2; TRBD1 agrees at 7 bases. Looked up from germline, CDR1 is MGHDK and CDR2 is SYGVNS. This CDR3 spans 14 amino acids. With 5 bases clipped from V and 2 bases from J, the junction kept 5 bases outside the gene matches. CDR3 nucleotides: TGTGCCAGCAGTCCGACAGGGCGAAACTATGGCTACACCTTC. Protein sequence: CASSPTGRNYGYTF.

The CDR3 is CASSRGLKDTGELFF. The CDR3 coding sequence is TGTGCCAGCAGCCGGGGTCTAAAGGACACCGGGGAGCTGTTTTTT. This chain joins TRBV6-5 and TRBJ2-2, with D possibly TRBD2 on 5 matching bases. Trimming stripped 6 bases from V and 3 bases from J, with 14 bases between. This CDR3 contains 15 residues. Germline CDR1 and CDR2: MNHEY and SVGAGI.

V is TRBV5-5 and J is TRBJ2-2; perhaps TRBD1 as D (6 bases). Trimming took 5 bases from V and 7 from J, leaving 12 bases between them. Germline V gene lookup returns CDR1 SGHKS and CDR2 YYEKEE (reference sequence). The CDR3 extends over 13 amino acids. The CDR3 is CASRYRELGELFF. DNA of the CDR3: TGTGCCAGCAGATACAGGGAACTCGGGGAGCTGTTTTTT.

The J gene is TRBJ2-3, the V gene TRBV30, with TRBD2 as a possible D gene (6 bases). Between the trimmed V and J ends, which lost 3 bases and 5 bases, there was a span of 9 bases. Germline V gene lookup returns CDR1 GTSNPN and CDR2 SVGIG (reference sequence). CDR3 length: 12 amino acids. The CDR3 spells CAWSWGEDTQYF. The CDR3 DNA is TGTGCCTGGAGCTGGGGGGAAGATACGCAGTATTTT. Complete variable domain (other parts from reference TRBV30 and TRBJ2-3): SQTIHQWPATLVQPVGSPLSLECTVEGTSNPNLYWYRQAAGRGLQLLFYSVGIGQISSEVPQNLSASRPQDRQFILSSKKLLLSDSGFYLCAWSWGEDTQYFGPGTRLTVL.

The chain uses TRBV7-6 and TRBJ1-1; D is ambiguous. This CDR3 contains 15 residues. Germline assignment: CDR1 SGHVS and CDR2 FNYEAQ. V dropped 7 bases and J dropped 1 base, with 16 bases sitting between them. Here the CDR3 reads CASTPSTVANTEAFF. In DNA form, the CDR3 reads TGTGCCAGCACCCCTTCAACAGTAGCGAACACTGAAGCTTTCTTT.

This chain joins TRBV2 and TRBJ1-5, with a tentative D call TRBD1 (6 bases). In germline, CDR1 is SNHLY, CDR2 FYNNEI. The ends were cut back, 5 bases at V and 3 bases at J, with 14 bases in the middle. This CDR3 comprises 15 residues. The CDR3 region is CASSPLQGLNQPQHF. CDR3 coding DNA: TGTGCCAGCAGTCCTCTACAGGGCCTCAATCAGCCCCAGCATTTT.

The V gene is TRBV30, the J gene TRBJ1-2; possibly TRBD1 for D (6 bases). V dropped 5 bases and J dropped 2 bases, with 15 bases sitting between them. Germline V gene lookup returns CDR1 GTSNPN and CDR2 SVGIG (reference sequence). The CDR3 covers 14 residues. The CDR3 coding sequence is TGTGCCTGGGACAGGAGATGGCTGAACTATGGCTACACCTTC. Protein product: CAWDRRWLNYGYTF. Filled out from reference TRBV30 and TRBJ1-2, the complete variable domain reads SQTIHQWPATLVQPVGSPLSLECTVEGTSNPNLYWYRQAAGRGLQLLFYSVGIGQISSEVPQNLSASRPQDRQFILSSKKLLLSDSGFYLCAWDRRWLNYGYTFGSGTRLTVV.

This clone was recorded a few times. This rearrangement joins TRBV2 to TRBJ1-6; 10 positions match TRBD1. The germline V gene encodes CDR1 SNHLY and CDR2 FYNNEI. The V and J ends lost 5 bases and 9 bases, in that order; junction bases with no gene match: 7. The CDR3 is 15 amino acids. The CDR3 loop reads CASSYRTGGTSPLHF. The CDR3, as DNA: TGTGCCAGCAGTTATAGGACAGGGGGGACTTCACCCCTCCACTTT.

The chain is built from TRBV6-5 and TRBJ1-5; D possibly corresponds to TRBD1 (6 bases). The germline CDR1 and CDR2 sequences are MNHEY and SVGAGI. The germline V and J ends were trimmed by 5 bases and 3 bases, with 8 bases remaining between them. There are 13 residues in the CDR3. The CDR3 here is CASSRDNNQPQHF. The CDR3 coding sequence is TGTGCCAGCAGTAGGGACAACAATCAGCCCCAGCATTTT.

The chain combines TRBV9 with TRBJ2-3; 13 nucleotides line up with TRBD2. In germline, CDR1 is SGDLS, CDR2 YYNGEE. CDR3 size: 16 residues. Germline trimming cut 2 bases from V and 4 bases from J; bases unmatched to any gene: 4. The chain's CDR3 is CASSVTSGGASDTQYF. CDR3 DNA: TGTGCCAGCAGCGTTACTAGCGGGGGGGCCTCAGATACGCAGTATTTT. The full variable domain, rest sourced from reference TRBV9 and TRBJ2-3, is DSGVTQTPKHLITATGQRVTLRCSPRSGDLSVYWYQQSLDQGLQFLIQYYNGEERAKGNILERFSAQQFPDLHSELNLSSLELGDSALYFCASSVTSGGASDTQYFGPGTRLTVL.

CDR3 region: CASSYSIWGGELFF. The CDR3 bases are TGTGCCAGCAGTTACTCGATCTGGGGCGGGGAGCTGTTTTTT. This chain uses TRBV6-6 with TRBJ2-2; D is uncertain. Germline V gene lookup returns CDR1 MNHNY and CDR2 SVGAGI (reference sequence). This CDR3 region has 14 residues. Trimming took off 0 bases at V and 7 bases at J, with 9 bases between the two ends.

The chain links TRBV6-5 to TRBJ2-1; 10 bases align to TRBD2. In germline, CDR1 is MNHEY, CDR2 SVGAGI. The CDR3 spans 14 residues. V lost 9 bases to trimming and J lost 9 bases; unmatched junction nucleotides: 11. Written as DNA, the CDR3 is TGTGCCAGTGCCGCAGCGGGGGGGCCAGTTGAGCAGTTCTTC. It yields the protein CASAAAGGPVEQFF.

The sample holds one count of this clone. The rearrangement joins TRBV4-2 to TRBJ2-7; 8 nucleotides agree with TRBD1. Germline CDR1 LGHNA, CDR2 YNFKEQ. V was pared by 4 bases and J by 6 bases, with 11 bases of the junction left unmatched. This CDR3 is built from 15 residues. The CDR3 protein is CASSPDRVVSGEQYF. The CDR3 DNA follows: TGTGCCAGCAGCCCGGACAGGGTCGTCTCGGGCGAGCAGTACTTC.

V usage is TRBV11-2 and J usage is TRBJ2-7, with TRBD1 matching 9 bases. The V gene end was trimmed by 3 bases and the J gene end by 1 base; junction bases not matched to a gene: 1. CDR3 size: 14 residues. Germline V gives CDR1 SGHAT, CDR2 FQNNGV. In nucleotides, the CDR3 is TGTGCCAGCAGCTTGGACAGGGGTTCCTACGAGCAGTACTTC. Amino acid sequence: CASSLDRGSYEQYF.

The V gene is TRBV9, the J gene TRBJ1-2, with 10 positions matching TRBD1. In germline, CDR1 is SGDLS, CDR2 YYNGEE. With V trimmed by 3 bases and J by 4 bases, 6 bases remained unmatched. The CDR3 loop spans 15 amino acids. CDR3 in DNA: TGTGCCAGCAGCGGGACAGGGGGAGAGAGCTATGGCTACACCTTC. It yields the protein CASSGTGGESYGYTF.

The rearrangement joins TRBV5-1 to TRBJ2-3, with TRBD2 matching over 10 bases. Germline loops: CDR1 SGHRS, CDR2 YFSETQ. This CDR3 region has 16 residues. J was trimmed by 4 bases and V by 4 bases; bases with no gene match: 9. The CDR3 bases are TGCGCCAGCAGCCTCCCCGGGACTAGCGATTCAGATACGCAGTATTTT. It translates to CASSLPGTSDSDTQYF.

The CDR3 sequence is CASSYGLAQETQYF. For the CDR3, the DNA is TGTGCCAGCAGTTACGGACTAGCGCAAGAGACCCAGTACTTC. This chain uses TRBV6-6 with TRBJ2-5; 9 positions agree with TRBD2. Per the germline V gene, CDR1 is MNHNY and CDR2 is SVGAGI (reference sequence). Trimming cost V 2 bases and J 2 bases; bases outside gene matches: 0. The CDR3 spans 14 residues.